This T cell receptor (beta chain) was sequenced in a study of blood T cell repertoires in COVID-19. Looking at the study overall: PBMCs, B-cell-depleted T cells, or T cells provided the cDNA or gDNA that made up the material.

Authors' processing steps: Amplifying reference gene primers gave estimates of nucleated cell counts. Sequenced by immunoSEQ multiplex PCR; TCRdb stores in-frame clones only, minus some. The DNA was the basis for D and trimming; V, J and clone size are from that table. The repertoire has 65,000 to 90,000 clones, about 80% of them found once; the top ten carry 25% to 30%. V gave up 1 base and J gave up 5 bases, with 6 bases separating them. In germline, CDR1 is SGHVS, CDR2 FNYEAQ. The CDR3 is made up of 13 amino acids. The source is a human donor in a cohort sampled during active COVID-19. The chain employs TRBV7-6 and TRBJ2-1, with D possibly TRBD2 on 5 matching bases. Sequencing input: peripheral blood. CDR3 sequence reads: CASSLVGDNEQFF. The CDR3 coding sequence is TGTGCCAGCAGCTTAGTCGGGGACAATGAGCAGTTCTTC.